This TCR beta chain was profiled in a study of blood T cell repertoires in COVID-19. On the study more broadly: Acute-phase and convalescent COVID-19 samples originated in the United States, Italy and Spain.

In Seattle, patients joined the study during active infection and were tracked longitudinally. Germline loops: CDR1 MNHNY, CDR2 SVGAGI (reference sequence). V lost 0 bases and J lost 8, with 8 bases in between. This CDR3 contains 14 residues. Method: immunoSEQ multiplex PCR; TCRdb's copy keeps in-frame clones and lacks some. The sample carries 350,000 to 400,000 clones, about 90% recorded once. This clonotype was obtained from a woman aged 25 to 39 with COVID-19, enrolled during active disease. Material for sequencing was peripheral blood. The rearrangement joins TRBV6-6 to TRBJ1-6, with no clear D. CDR3 amino acids: CASSYSFTDSPLHF. As DNA, the CDR3 is TGTGCCAGCAGTTACTCTTTCACGGATTCACCCCTCCACTTT.